This T cell receptor beta chain was observed in a study of Graves' ophthalmopathy and Graves' hyperthyroidism. The wider study: Peripheral blood samples were taken at initial diagnosis, before any treatment.

J was trimmed by 7 bases and V by 8 bases; bases with no gene match: 13. Germline-derived CDR1 and CDR2 are LNHDA and SQIVND (reference sequence). The CDR3 extends over 15 amino acids. Additional autoimmune diseases, uncontrolled infections, pregnancy or lactation disqualified patients. The diagnosis was founded upon clinical symptoms, serum thyroxine, TRAb, thyroid ultrasound and orbital computed tomography. The PBMCs used were ones drawn from about 9.3 ml of fresh peripheral blood. For repertoire sequencing, the TCR beta CDR3 regions were amplified from RNA transcripts. First-round RT-PCR employed HTBI primers, with a second-round multiplex PCR after it. TCRdb used MiXCR to reprocess the multiplex PCR reads, holding one entry per CDR3 protein. The data show approximately 330,000 distinct CDR3 sequences, about a sixth seen once. This clonotype has ten or more counts.

The receptor's source is an adult man with Graves' ophthalmopathy. Input material: peripheral blood. The chain links TRBV19 to TRBJ1-2; 10 nucleotides agree with TRBD1. This chain's CDR3 is CASGGQGDPTSGYTF. The CDR3 nucleotides read TGTGCCAGTGGAGGACAGGGGGACCCAACAAGTGGCTACACCTTC.